What follows are 23 T cell receptor beta chains derived from one specimen sequenced in a study of T cells after yellow fever vaccination. TCRdb reprocessed the 5' RACE reads with MiXCR, giving one entry per CDR3 protein. The sample has under 250,000 distinct CDR3 sequences, 6.9% seen once. Sequencing used CD4+ T cells sorted from PBMCs, obtained 15 days after the yellow fever booster vaccination. Receptor source: a man aged 30 to 45 who received the YFV17D yellow fever vaccine.

This clonotype was detected ten times or more. The CDR3 DNA is TGCAGTGCTACCCCCGTAACCAAAAACATTCAGTACTTC. It translates to CSATPVTKNIQYF. This chain uses TRBV20-1 with TRBJ2-4; D not certain. CDR3 length equals 13 residues. The V end was cut by 4 bases, the J end by 2 bases, with 9 bases between. Germline lookup yields CDR1 DFQATT and CDR2 SNEGSKA (reference sequence).

In its sample, this clonotype was seen a few times. In DNA form, the CDR3 reads TGCAGTACCTCAGGGGTGGGAGCTAGCACAGATACGCAGTATTTT. This sequence encodes CSTSGVGASTDTQYF. The chain joins TRBV20-1 to TRBJ2-3; tentatively, D is TRBD1 (6 bases). The ends were cut back, 8 bases at V and 0 bases at J, with 18 bases in the middle. CDR1 and CDR2 from the germline V gene are DFQATT and SNEGSKA (reference sequence). The CDR3 sequence is 15 residues long.

In this sample, this clonotype turned up many times. The chain uses TRBV12-3 or TRBV12-4 and TRBJ1-2, with 8 bases lining up with TRBD1. V trimming: 8 bases; J trimming: 8 bases; junction bases outside the gene matches: 10. This CDR3 has 13 residues. CDR3 region: CASRDRTLLGYTF. The CDR3 coding sequence is TGTGCCAGCCGGGACAGGACCCTCTTGGGCTACACCTTC.

This clonotype turned up a few times. The V call is TRBV19, the J call TRBJ1-1; D might be TRBD1 (5 bases). Trimming shortened V by 6 bases and J by 4 bases, and 15 bases separated the two germline ends. CDR1 LNHDA and CDR2 SQIVND come from the germline V gene (reference sequence). CDR3 size: 14 residues. CDR3 amino acids: CASSPLGGTTEAFF. The CDR3, as DNA: TGTGCCAGTAGCCCTCTGGGAGGGACCACTGAAGCTTTCTTT.

This clonotype was detected ten times or more. V gene TRBV20-1 combines with J gene TRBJ2-1; D gene ambiguous. The CDR3 spans 12 residues. Trimming removed 3 bases at V and 8 bases at J, with 11 bases between. Per germline, CDR1 DFQATT and CDR2 SNEGSKA (reference sequence). CDR3 DNA: TGCAGTGCTAGTGTAGGGAAGGATGAGCAGTTCTTC. This gives the protein CSASVGKDEQFF.

This clonotype was found many times. V is TRBV5-1 and J is TRBJ2-2, with D tentatively TRBD2 (5 bases). From germline, CDR1 is SGHRS and CDR2 YFSETQ. The V end lost 4 bases, the J end lost 5 bases, and 12 bases lay between the germline ends. CDR3 length: 14 residues. The CDR3 protein is CASSLAPATGELFF. The CDR3 region has the DNA TGCGCCAGCAGCCTAGCCCCGGCGACCGGGGAGCTGTTTTTT.

Many counts were recorded for this clonotype. This sequence joins TRBV12-3 or TRBV12-4 and TRBJ2-1, with D hard to call. The ends were cut back, 6 bases at V and 4 bases at J, with 7 bases in the middle. CDR3 length: 12 amino acids. CDR3 residues: CASSPRYNEQFF. The CDR3 DNA reads TGTGCCAGCAGCCCTCGGTACAATGAGCAGTTCTTC.

The rearrangement joins TRBV29-1 to TRBJ2-1; possibly TRBD1 or TRBD2 for D (5 bases each). CDR1 is SQVTM, CDR2 ANQGSEA, per germline. The ends were cut back, 3 bases at V and 2 bases at J, with 11 bases in the middle. The CDR3 consists of 14 residues. The CDR3 loop reads CSVDLQGPYNEQFF. The DNA of the CDR3 is TGCAGCGTTGATTTGCAGGGACCCTACAATGAGCAGTTCTTC.

There are many counts of this clonotype. The chain employs TRBV5-1 and TRBJ2-3, with D perhaps being TRBD1 or TRBD2 (5 bases each). This CDR3 is 14 amino acids long. Trimming took 0 bases from V and 5 from J, leaving 10 bases between them. Germline V lookup: CDR1 SGHRS, CDR2 YFSETQ. In DNA form, the CDR3 reads TGCGCCAGCAGCTTGGGGGGGATTGAAGATACGCAGTATTTT. Translated: CASSLGGIEDTQYF.

The chain employs TRBV5-4 and TRBJ2-1; 10 bases map to TRBD1. The J segment lost 2 bases and the V segment lost 4 bases, leaving 3 bases of the junction unmatched. The CDR3 sequence is 15 residues long. Germline-derived CDR1 and CDR2 are SGHNT and YYREEE (reference sequence). The CDR3 sequence: CASSGGQGTYNEQFF. CDR3 sequence (DNA): TGTGCCAGCAGCGGGGGACAGGGGACCTACAATGAGCAGTTCTTC.

This clonotype was observed many times. The gene calls are TRBV11-2 and TRBJ2-2, with 9 bases that match TRBD1. J gave up 7 bases and V 7 bases, and 7 bases lay outside the gene matches. The germline V gene has CDR1 SGHAT and CDR2 FQNNGV. The CDR3 has 14 amino acids. CDR3 protein: CASTLDRGSGELFF. The CDR3 region has the DNA TGTGCCAGCACCCTGGACAGGGGTAGCGGGGAGCTGTTTTTT.

This clonotype has just a few counts. The chain couples TRBV9 to TRBJ2-2; D gene uncertain. Germline V gene data show CDR1 as SGDLS and CDR2 as YYNGEE. This CDR3 is 16 amino acids long. V lost 0 bases and J 1 base, leaving 10 bases between the germline ends. The CDR3 coding sequence is TGTGCCAGCAGCGTAGATAGACTGGGGAACACCGGGGAGCTGTTTTTT. It encodes CASSVDRLGNTGELFF.

The chain employs TRBV10-3 and TRBJ1-5, with D hard to call. The germline V gene has CDR1 ENHRY and CDR2 SYGVKD. Trimming shortened V by 10 bases and J by 4 bases, and 20 bases separated the two germline ends. The CDR3 length is 15 residues. The CDR3 loop reads CATYSGDIGNQPQHF. CDR3 bases: TGTGCCACATACAGTGGGGATATAGGGAATCAGCCCCAGCATTTT.

V gene TRBV20-1 combines with J gene TRBJ2-5; D is uncertain. The CDR3 is 12 amino acids. The V end was cut by 6 bases, the J end by 7 bases, with 15 bases between. Germline CDR1 DFQATT, CDR2 SNEGSKA (reference sequence). CDR3 coding DNA: TGCAGTGCACTCAGCCGGTTAGGGACCCAGTACTTC. Its protein is CSALSRLGTQYF.

This clonotype showed up just a few times. The rearrangement links TRBV6-2 or TRBV6-3 to TRBJ1-6; no clear D gene. This CDR3 is 13 amino acids long. V was clipped by 7 bases and J by 9 bases, with 13 bases between them. Germline V CDR1 and CDR2: MNHEY, SVGEGT. The CDR3, as DNA: TGTGCCAGCACAACCCGCCGGGGTTCACCCCTCCACTTT. Translation gives CASTTRRGSPLHF.

This clonotype was found a few times. The J gene is TRBJ2-3, the V gene TRBV12-3 or TRBV12-4; maybe TRBD2 (5 bases). The CDR3 totals 17 residues. The V end lost 4 bases, the J end lost 0 bases, and 17 bases lay between the germline ends. For the CDR3, the DNA is TGTGCCAGCAGTTCCAGGTTTATAAGGACTAGCACAGATACGCAGTATTTT. Its protein is CASSSRFIRTSTDTQYF.

This clonotype occurred a few times. V is TRBV5-4 and J is TRBJ2-7; tentative D call: TRBD2 (7 bases). Looked up from germline, CDR1 is SGHNT and CDR2 is YYREEE (reference sequence). This CDR3 has 15 amino acids. V was shortened by 2 bases and J by 1 base, with 13 bases between the two germline ends. The DNA of the CDR3 is TGTGCCAGCAGCTTAGGGGGAGGGAAGTCCTACGAGCAGTACTTC. This encodes CASSLGGGKSYEQYF.

This clonotype has only a few counts. This chain joins TRBV5-5 and TRBJ2-1, with D unresolved. The length of the CDR3 is 13 residues. V lost 2 bases and J 6 bases, leaving 9 bases between the germline ends. The germline CDR1 and CDR2 sequences are SGHKS and YYEKEE (reference sequence). CDR3 sequence reads: CASSFGPLNEQFF. The CDR3 DNA reads TGTGCCAGCAGCTTTGGACCTCTCAATGAGCAGTTCTTC.

This clonotype has at least ten counts. The genes are TRBV5-1 and TRBJ2-7; D is undetermined. The CDR3 loop spans 13 amino acids. Trimming removed 7 bases at V and 4 bases at J, with 15 bases between. Germline V lookup: CDR1 SGHRS, CDR2 YFSETQ. The CDR3 coding sequence is TGCGCCAGCGCCGCTTTAAGCGCGTACGAGCAGTACTTC. Protein sequence: CASAALSAYEQYF.

The chain joins TRBV6-5 to TRBJ2-5; D perhaps matches TRBD2 (6 bases). CDR3 size: 16 residues. The V end was cut by 5 bases, the J end by 2 bases, with 18 bases between. The germline V gene encodes CDR1 MNHEY and CDR2 SVGAGI. CDR3 loop: CASSLRSGLGQETQYF. CDR3 nucleotides: TGTGCCAGCAGTCTACGGAGCGGGTTGGGACAAGAGACCCAGTACTTC.

The sample holds many counts of this clonotype. The rearrangement joins TRBV27 to TRBJ2-1; D remains ambiguous. The CDR3 totals 15 residues. V lost 5 bases, J lost 2 bases, and 13 bases lay in between. CDR1 is MNHEY, CDR2 SMNVEV, per germline (reference sequence). This CDR3 reads CASSPAQHTYNEQFF. The CDR3 nucleotides are TGTGCCAGCAGTCCAGCGCAACACACCTACAATGAGCAGTTCTTC.

The J gene is TRBJ2-1, the V gene TRBV20-1; TRBD2 agrees at 9 bases. Per germline, CDR1 DFQATT and CDR2 SNEGSKA (reference sequence). V lost 1 base and J lost 2; bases outside the gene matches: 9. CDR3 length: 17 amino acids. CDR3 loop: CSARAQGAGGPYNEQFF. The DNA of the CDR3 is TGCAGTGCTAGAGCCCAAGGGGCGGGAGGGCCCTACAATGAGCAGTTCTTC.

The rearrangement uses TRBV20-1 and TRBJ2-7; 8 nucleotides line up with TRBD1. With V trimmed by 6 bases and J by 3 bases, 7 bases remained unmatched. The germline CDR1 and CDR2 sequences are DFQATT and SNEGSKA (reference sequence). This CDR3 has 13 residues. The CDR3 nucleotides read TGCAGTGCCCAGGGACAGGCAAACTACGAGCAGTACTTC. It translates to CSAQGQANYEQYF.